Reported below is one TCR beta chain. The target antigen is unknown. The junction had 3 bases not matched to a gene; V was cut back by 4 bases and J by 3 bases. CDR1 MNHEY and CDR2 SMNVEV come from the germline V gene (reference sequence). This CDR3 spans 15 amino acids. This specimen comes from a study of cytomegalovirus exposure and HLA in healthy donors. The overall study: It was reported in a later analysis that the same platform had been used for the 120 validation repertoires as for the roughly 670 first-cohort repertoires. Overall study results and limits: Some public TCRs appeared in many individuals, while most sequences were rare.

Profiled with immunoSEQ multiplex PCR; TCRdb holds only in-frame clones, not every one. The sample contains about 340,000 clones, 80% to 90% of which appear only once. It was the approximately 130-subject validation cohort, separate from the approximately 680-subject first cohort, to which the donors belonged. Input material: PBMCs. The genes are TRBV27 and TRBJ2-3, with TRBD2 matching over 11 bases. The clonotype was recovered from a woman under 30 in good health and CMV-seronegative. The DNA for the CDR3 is TGTGCCAGCAGTTCCGGGACTAGCGGAACAGATACGCAGTATTTT. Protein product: CASSSGTSGTDTQYF.